Each of the 22 T cell receptor beta chains below was sequenced from the same sample in a study of T-cell reconstitution after alpha-beta-depleted transplantation in children. This sample's TCRbeta library carried unique molecular identifier barcodes. TCRdb independently ran MiXCR on the PCR reads; one entry per CDR3 protein. The table shows over 150,000 distinct CDR3 sequences, with approximately 6.9% occurring only once. The material was PBMCs, obtained before TCRalphabeta/CD19-depleted stem cell transplant. These receptors originate from a boy aged 2 to 9 with acute lymphoblastic leukemia, due to receive a stem cell transplant.

This clonotype was counted at least ten times. The chain combines TRBV28 with TRBJ2-1; 13 nucleotides agree with TRBD2. This CDR3 comprises 20 residues. V dropped 4 bases and J dropped 0; count of bases not matched to a gene: 12. Germline V gene lookup returns CDR1 MDHEN and CDR2 SYDVKM. The CDR3 sequence is CASSSRTSGGLRYSYNEQFF. The CDR3 coding sequence is TGTGCCAGCAGTTCCCGGACTAGCGGGGGCCTACGCTACTCCTACAATGAGCAGTTCTTC. Variable domain in full (rest from reference TRBV28 and TRBJ2-1): DVKVTQSSRYLVKRTGEKVFLECVQDMDHENMFWYRQDPGLGLRLIYFSYDVKMKEKGDIPEGYSVSREKKERFSLILESASTNQTSMYLCASSSRTSGGLRYSYNEQFFGPGTRLTVL.

V is TRBV20-1 and J is TRBJ2-7, with D possibly being TRBD1 (7 bases). The CDR3 spans 12 residues. Germline CDR1 and CDR2: DFQATT and SNEGSKA (reference sequence). The V end lost 6 bases, the J end lost 3 bases, and 12 bases lay between the germline ends. CDR3 nucleotides: TGCAGTGCGCGGGACAGTGACTACGAGCAGTACTTC. Residues: CSARDSDYEQYF.

This clonotype was counted ten times or more. The V and J genes are TRBV5-5 and TRBJ2-7, with 11 bases fitting TRBD1. Germline V gene lookup returns CDR1 SGHKS and CDR2 YYEKEE (reference sequence). V trimming: 8 bases; J trimming: 3 bases; junction bases outside the gene matches: 7. The CDR3 runs 14 residues. For the CDR3, the DNA is TGTGCCAGTGGCTGGGGGACAGGGGGCTACGAGCAGTACTTC. It translates to CASGWGTGGYEQYF.

The chain has TRBV5-6 and TRBJ2-3; D possibly uses TRBD1 or TRBD2 (5 bases each). The CDR3 contains 17 residues. Per the germline V gene, CDR1 is SGHDT and CDR2 is YYEEEE. V gave up 4 bases and J gave up 2 bases, with 20 bases separating them. CDR3 nucleotides: TGTGCCAGCAGCCCAGAATGGGGGACCCAATCCACAGATACGCAGTATTTT. As protein: CASSPEWGTQSTDTQYF.

This clonotype was observed many times. The genes are TRBV7-2 and TRBJ1-2; 7 nucleotides agree with TRBD1. This CDR3 has 14 amino acids. J gave up 2 bases and V 5 bases, and 5 bases lay outside the gene matches. Germline CDR1 and CDR2: SGHTA and FQGNSA. Written as DNA, the CDR3 is TGTGCCAGCAGCCTCCCGGGACAGAACTATGGCTACACCTTC. Protein product: CASSLPGQNYGYTF.

This rearrangement joins TRBV20-1 to TRBJ1-5, with D hard to call. Germline V CDR1 and CDR2: DFQATT, SNEGSKA (reference sequence). Trimming cost V 0 bases and J 0 bases, with 6 bases left between them. The CDR3 runs to 14 residues. The CDR3 DNA reads as TGCAGTGCTAGAGAGGGGTATAGCAATCAGCCCCAGCATTTT. It encodes CSAREGYSNQPQHF.

DNA of the CDR3: TGTGCCAGCAGCCTGACAGGGATTCACGAGCAGTACTTC. This codes for CASSLTGIHEQYF. This rearrangement joins TRBV7-2 to TRBJ2-7, with 7 bases that match TRBD1. J gave up 5 bases and V 5 bases, and 6 bases lay outside the gene matches. The CDR3 is made up of 13 amino acids. Germline CDR1 SGHTA, CDR2 FQGNSA.

This clonotype was counted only a few times. The J gene is TRBJ1-5, the V gene TRBV28; D is unresolved. Trimming removed 3 bases at V and 5 bases at J, with 17 bases between. This CDR3 spans 16 amino acids. Germline V gives CDR1 MDHEN, CDR2 SYDVKM. This chain's CDR3 is CASSFRQARLHQPQHF. The DNA of the CDR3 is TGTGCCAGCAGTTTCAGGCAGGCCCGACTCCATCAGCCCCAGCATTTT. Filled out from reference TRBV28 and TRBJ1-5, the complete variable domain reads DVKVTQSSRYLVKRTGEKVFLECVQDMDHENMFWYRQDPGLGLRLIYFSYDVKMKEKGDIPEGYSVSREKKERFSLILESASTNQTSMYLCASSFRQARLHQPQHFGDGTRLSIL.

This clonotype was detected many times. The J gene is TRBJ1-3, the V gene TRBV3-1; D not certain. The CDR3 totals 14 residues. CDR1 LGHDT and CDR2 YNNKEL come from the germline V gene (reference sequence). Trimming removed 1 base from V and 3 bases from J, with 7 bases in between. The CDR3 region has the DNA TGTGCCAGCAGCCAAGGGAGCCGTGGAAACACCATATATTTT. It codes for CASSQGSRGNTIYF.

Ten or more counts support this clonotype. The chain is built from TRBV20-1 and TRBJ2-1, with D hard to call. V was cut by 4 bases and J by 5 bases, with 3 bases left in between. The CDR3 runs 10 residues. Germline V gene data show CDR1 as DFQATT and CDR2 as SNEGSKA (reference sequence). The CDR3 DNA is TGCAGTGCTATAGACAATGAGCAGTTCTTC. Its protein is CSAIDNEQFF.

This clonotype was observed a handful of times. This chain connects TRBV29-1 to TRBJ1-1; 10 bases agree with TRBD1. CDR1 is SQVTM and CDR2 is ANQGSEA in the germline V gene. The CDR3 sequence is 12 residues long. Trimming removed 6 bases from V and 5 bases from J; junction bases left unmatched: 3. CDR3 region: CSVGQGETEAFF. Written as DNA, the CDR3 is TGCAGCGTCGGACAGGGGGAGACTGAAGCTTTCTTT.

This clonotype was seen repeatedly, ten times or more. V and J are TRBV24-1 and TRBJ1-5, with a tentative D call TRBD1 (5 bases). Germline CDR1 KGHDR, CDR2 SFDVKD. The CDR3 loop spans 11 amino acids. The CDR3 region is CASGSNQPQHF. The CDR3 DNA reads as TGTGCTTCAGGGAGCAATCAGCCCCAGCATTTT.

The table lists this clonotype with many counts. CDR3 loop: CASSQDAANYGYTF. CDR3 nucleotide sequence: TGCGCCAGCAGCCAAGATGCCGCGAACTATGGCTACACCTTC. J is TRBJ1-2 and V is TRBV4-3; D remains unclear. The germline V gene has CDR1 LGHNA and CDR2 YSLEER. CDR3 length equals 14 residues. Trimming pared 0 bases from V and 2 bases from J, leaving 7 bases between.

Ten or more counts support this clonotype. V is TRBV11-2 and J is TRBJ2-5; tentatively, D is TRBD1 or TRBD2 (5 bases each). The CDR3 runs 17 residues. The V gene lost 0 bases and the J gene lost 7 bases, with 21 bases spanning the gap. CDR1 SGHAT and CDR2 FQNNGV come from the germline V gene. In nucleotides, the CDR3 is TGTGCCAGCAGCTTAGATCGAGGGACGAGCAAGAGTGGGACCCAGTACTTC. It specifies CASSLDRGTSKSGTQYF.

This clonotype was seen many times. This chain links TRBV27 with TRBJ2-3; D possibly corresponds to TRBD1 (6 bases). The V end was cut by 6 bases, the J end by 3 bases, with 10 bases between. Germline CDR1 and CDR2: MNHEY and SMNVEV (reference sequence). CDR3 length: 13 amino acids. CDR3 residues: CASRQGWTDTQYF. DNA of the CDR3: TGTGCCAGCAGACAGGGATGGACAGATACGCAGTATTTT.

This clonotype was counted only a few times. The chain links TRBV7-2 to TRBJ2-5, with 10 bases that match TRBD1. This CDR3 region has 14 residues. Germline lookup yields CDR1 SGHTA and CDR2 FQGNSA. The V and J ends lost 5 bases and 5 bases, in that order; junction bases with no gene match: 5. DNA of the CDR3: TGTGCCAGCAGCCCGACAGGGGGCTGGGAGACCCAGTACTTC. Amino acids: CASSPTGGWETQYF.

Details on this clonotype: A much bigger clone sits one base away, suggesting this may be a read error. The genes are TRBV7-2 and TRBJ2-3; TRBD1 agrees at 11 bases. Germline CDR1 is SGHTA and CDR2 is FQGNSA. CDR3 length: 16 residues. V lost 1 base, J lost 6 bases, and 6 bases stayed unmatched. Here the CDR3 DNA reads TGTGCCAGCAGCTTAGAAGGGACAGGGGGTAGGGATACGCAGTATTTT. This sequence encodes CASSLEGTGGRDTQYF.

This clonotype was seen at least ten times. The chain couples TRBV12-3 or TRBV12-4 to TRBJ2-1, with D possibly matching TRBD1 (7 bases). V lost 5 bases and J 9 bases, leaving 14 bases between the germline ends. The CDR3 is made up of 13 amino acids. The DNA of the CDR3 is TGTGCCAGCAGTCCTCGACAGGGAGGTGAGCAGTTCTTC. This gives the protein CASSPRQGGEQFF.

This clonotype was counted at least ten times. The gene calls are TRBV7-2 and TRBJ2-7, with unresolved D. Per germline, CDR1 SGHTA and CDR2 FQGNSA. The ends were cut back, 5 bases at V and 3 bases at J, with 11 bases in the middle. The CDR3 extends over 13 amino acids. As DNA, the CDR3 is TGTGCCAGCAGCCGCACACTAAACTACGAGCAGTACTTC. The encoded protein is CASSRTLNYEQYF.

The chain is built from TRBV28 and TRBJ1-1; D is possibly TRBD1 (6 bases). The CDR3 has 18 amino acids. The germline CDR1 and CDR2 sequences are MDHEN and SYDVKM. V was shortened by 3 bases and J by 1 base, with 21 bases between the two germline ends. CDR3 sequence (DNA): TGTGCCAGCAGTTTGGGTGACCGTCTCAGGGGTGAGAACACTGAAGCTTTCTTT. As protein: CASSLGDRLRGENTEAFF.

This clonotype has only a few counts. The gene calls are TRBV18 and TRBJ1-2; D may be TRBD1 (5 bases). This CDR3 spans 13 amino acids. The V gene lost 3 bases and the J gene lost 3 bases, with 8 bases spanning the gap. The germline gives CDR1 KGHSH, CDR2 LQKENI. As DNA, the CDR3 is TGTGCCAGCTCACCCCAGGGTGACTATGGCTACACCTTC. Translation: CASSPQGDYGYTF.

This clonotype was seen only a few times. The chain has TRBV6-2 or TRBV6-3 and TRBJ2-1; a possible D gene is TRBD2 (6 bases). Trimming left V 8 bases short and J 9 bases short, with 20 bases between. This CDR3 spans 14 amino acids. Germline assignment: CDR1 MNHEY and CDR2 SVGEGT. This CDR3 is CASGDFLIGGEQFF. The CDR3 region has the DNA TGTGCCAGCGGGGACTTTTTAATTGGTGGTGAGCAGTTCTTC.